Here is one TCR beta chain with its context. This sample was included in a study of blood T cell repertoires in COVID-19. Assay used: immunoSEQ multiplex PCR; TCRdb lists only in-frame clones, some missing. The sample comprises about 57,000 clones, 87% of which are singletons, and roughly a fifth rests with the top ten. This CDR3 region has 16 residues. V lost 4 bases and J 4 bases, leaving 14 bases between the germline ends. Germline lookup yields CDR1 SGHTA and CDR2 FQGNSA. The TCR originated in a woman of 80 years or more with COVID-19, enrolled during active disease. Sequencing was done on a sample of peripheral blood. This sequence joins TRBV7-2 and TRBJ1-6; D is unclear. The CDR3 DNA sequence: TGTGCCAGCAGCTCCAGGCCTCGATCGTATAATTCACCCCTCCACTTT. It codes for CASSSRPRSYNSPLHF.